These 15 T cell receptor beta chains share one sample of origin, sequenced in a study of Ad26.COV2.S vaccination and SARS-CoV-2 variants. The repertoire was sequenced with immunoSEQ multiplex PCR; TCRdb's copy has only in-frame clones and lacks some. Seen here are hundreds of thousands of clones, 92% observed once, and the top ten hold roughly 3.9%. Sample: peripheral blood, taken after recovery from COVID-19. All receptors derive from a human donor who had recovered from COVID-19.

The gene calls are TRBV5-6 and TRBJ2-1; D gene uncertain. Trimming removed 1 base from V and 7 bases from J, with 18 bases in between. Germline CDR1 reads SGHDT; CDR2 reads YYEEEE. The CDR3 spans 16 residues. CDR3 coding DNA: TGTGCCAGCAGCTTGAACACGATCATCAGACGGAATGAGCAGTTCTTC. Translated, it gives CASSLNTIIRRNEQFF.

Comments on this clone: A clone one base away is much larger, so this may be a read error. The V call is TRBV7-2, the J call TRBJ2-3, with D perhaps TRBD1 or TRBD2 (5 bases each). The CDR3 has 13 amino acids. Looked up from germline, CDR1 is SGHTA and CDR2 is FQGNSA. V was cut by 6 bases and J by 1 base, with 8 bases left in between. The CDR3 region has the DNA TGTGCCAGCAGTCGAGGGGGCACAGATACGCAGTATTTT. It specifies CASSRGGTDTQYF. The full variable domain, in which reference TRBV7-2 and TRBJ2-3 provide the parts outside the CDR3, is GAGVSQSPSNKVTEKGKDVELRCDPISGHTALYWYRQSLGQGLEFLIYFQGNSAPDKSGLPSDRFSAERTGGSVSTLTIQRTQQEDSAVYLCASSRGGTDTQYFGPGTRLTVL.

The V gene is TRBV5-4, the J gene TRBJ2-5; a possible D gene is TRBD1 (5 bases). The V end was cut by 0 bases, the J end by 6 bases, with 12 bases between. This CDR3 spans 14 amino acids. In germline, CDR1 is SGHNT, CDR2 YYREEE (reference sequence). The CDR3 loop is CASSLVQGTKTQYF. The DNA for the CDR3 is TGTGCCAGCAGCTTGGTTCAGGGTACAAAGACCCAGTACTTC.

The chain couples TRBV9 to TRBJ1-3, with 9 bases that match TRBD1. With V trimmed by 0 bases and J by 3 bases, 7 bases remained unmatched. This CDR3 contains 17 residues. The germline V gene encodes CDR1 SGDLS and CDR2 YYNGEE. DNA for the CDR3: TGTGCCAGCAGCGTAGTTGGGACAGGGTTTATTGGAAACACCATATATTTT. It is translated as CASSVVGTGFIGNTIYF.

The chain links TRBV5-1 to TRBJ1-6; 11 bases are a match to TRBD1. V shed 0 bases, J shed 3 bases, and the junction held 5 bases outside the gene matches. The germline CDR1 and CDR2 sequences are SGHRS and YFSETQ. This CDR3 is 18 amino acids long. CDR3 residues: CASSLAGQGAFYNSPLHF. CDR3 nucleotides: TGCGCCAGCAGCTTGGCCGGACAGGGGGCCTTCTATAATTCACCCCTCCACTTT. Drawing the rest from reference TRBV5-1 and TRBJ1-6, the complete variable domain is KAGVTQTPRYLIKTRGQQVTLSCSPISGHRSVSWYQQTPGQGLQFLFEYFSETQRNKGNFPGRFSGRQFSNSRSEMNVSTLELGDSALYLCASSLAGQGAFYNSPLHFGNGTRLTVT.

The chain recombines TRBV6-1 with TRBJ1-2; TRBD1 might be the D (6 bases). This CDR3 is 14 amino acids long. The V and J ends lost 1 base and 4 bases respectively, with 10 bases between them. Germline CDR1 reads MNHNS; CDR2 reads SASEGT. CDR3 nucleotide sequence: TGTGCCAGCAGTGAAGGGACAGCAGTCTATGGCTACACCTTC. Translation gives CASSEGTAVYGYTF.

V is TRBV9 and J is TRBJ1-1; D possibly corresponds to TRBD1 (5 bases). Trimming pared 3 bases from V and 3 bases from J, leaving 9 bases between. The CDR3 sequence is 13 residues long. Germline V gene lookup returns CDR1 SGDLS and CDR2 YYNGEE. The CDR3 region is CASSGRGDTEAFF. In DNA, the CDR3 is TGTGCCAGCAGCGGCCGGGGGGACACTGAAGCTTTCTTT.

This chain uses TRBV19 with TRBJ2-5, with TRBD1 as a possible D gene (7 bases). CDR1 is LNHDA, CDR2 SQIVND, per germline (reference sequence). The ends were cut back, 2 bases at V and 2 bases at J, with 9 bases in the middle. The CDR3 consists of 14 residues. The CDR3 is CASSIQGGQETQYF. The CDR3 region has the DNA TGTGCCAGTAGTATACAGGGGGGTCAAGAGACCCAGTACTTC. Variable domain in full (rest from reference TRBV19 and TRBJ2-5): DGGITQSPKYLFRKEGQNVTLSCEQNLNHDAMYWYRQDPGQGLRLIYYSQIVNDFQKGDIAEGYSVSREKKESFPLTVTSAQKNPTAFYLCASSIQGGQETQYFGPGTRLLVL.

The chain carries TRBV7-9 and TRBJ2-7; the D call may be TRBD1 or TRBD2 (5 bases each). Germline V CDR1 and CDR2: SEHNR, FQNEAQ (reference sequence). Trimming took off 5 bases at V and 2 bases at J, with 10 bases between the two ends. CDR3 length: 13 amino acids. CDR3 region: CASSPGPTYEQYF. In DNA, the CDR3 is TGTGCCAGCAGCCCGGGACCCACCTACGAGCAGTACTTC. Variable domain in full (rest from reference TRBV7-9 and TRBJ2-7): DTGVSQNPRHKITKRGQNVTFRCDPISEHNRLYWYRQTLGQGPEFLTYFQNEAQLEKSRLLSDRFSAERPKGSFSTLEIQRTEQGDSAMYLCASSPGPTYEQYFGPGTRLTVT.

The chain has TRBV6-2 or TRBV6-3 and TRBJ2-7, with D perhaps matching TRBD2 (5 bases). The V end lost 5 bases, the J end lost 5 bases, and 16 bases lay between the germline ends. The CDR3 spans 14 residues. Germline assignment: CDR1 MNHEY and CDR2 SVGEGT. The DNA of the CDR3 is TGTGCCAGCAGTCTCCGCCCGGGATTCCACGAGCAGTACTTC. Translating it yields CASSLRPGFHEQYF.

The chain links TRBV7-8 to TRBJ1-3; D not certain. This CDR3 is 15 amino acids long. Germline CDR1 SGHVS, CDR2 FQNEAQ. V was clipped by 2 bases and J by 0 bases, with 8 bases between them. CDR3 in DNA: TGTGCCAGCAGCTTACGTCAGAGCTCTGGAAACACCATATATTTT. Its translation: CASSLRQSSGNTIYF.

The chain uses TRBV11-2 and TRBJ2-5; D not resolved. The V gene's germline CDR1 is SGHAT and CDR2 FQNNGV. With 2 bases removed from V and 5 bases from J, the gap between germline ends came to 9 bases. This CDR3 has 13 residues. The CDR3 region has the DNA TGTGCCAGCAGCTTAATTTTTAGGGAGACCCAGTACTTC. It specifies CASSLIFRETQYF.

The chain links TRBV11-2 to TRBJ1-1; the match to TRBD1 covers 7 bases. With V trimmed by 2 bases and J by 7 bases, 7 bases remained unmatched. Germline V gives CDR1 SGHAT, CDR2 FQNNGV. The CDR3 runs 14 residues. CDR3 bases: TGTGCCAGCAGCTTACGCCGGGACAGTCGTGAAGCTTTCTTT. Translation gives CASSLRRDSREAFF.

This clone showed up just a few times. The chain combines TRBV9 with TRBJ1-1, with 8 nucleotides matching TRBD1. Trimming cost V 3 bases and J 7 bases; bases outside gene matches: 2. CDR3 length: 12 amino acids. Germline CDR1 SGDLS, CDR2 YYNGEE. The CDR3 is CASSGQGIEAFF. The CDR3 DNA sequence: TGTGCCAGCAGCGGACAGGGGATTGAAGCTTTCTTT. Together with reference TRBV9 and TRBJ1-1, the CDR3 gives the full variable domain: DSGVTQTPKHLITATGQRVTLRCSPRSGDLSVYWYQQSLDQGLQFLIQYYNGEERAKGNILERFSAQQFPDLHSELNLSSLELGDSALYFCASSGQGIEAFFGQGTRLTVV.

V and J are TRBV7-8 and TRBJ1-3; D is unclear. The CDR3 totals 14 residues. V lost 5 bases to trimming and J lost 1 base, with 9 bases between them. CDR1 and CDR2 from the germline V gene are SGHVS and FQNEAQ. The DNA of the CDR3 is TGTGCCAGCAGCACGGGAGTTTCTGGAAACACCATATATTTT. Amino acid sequence: CASSTGVSGNTIYF.